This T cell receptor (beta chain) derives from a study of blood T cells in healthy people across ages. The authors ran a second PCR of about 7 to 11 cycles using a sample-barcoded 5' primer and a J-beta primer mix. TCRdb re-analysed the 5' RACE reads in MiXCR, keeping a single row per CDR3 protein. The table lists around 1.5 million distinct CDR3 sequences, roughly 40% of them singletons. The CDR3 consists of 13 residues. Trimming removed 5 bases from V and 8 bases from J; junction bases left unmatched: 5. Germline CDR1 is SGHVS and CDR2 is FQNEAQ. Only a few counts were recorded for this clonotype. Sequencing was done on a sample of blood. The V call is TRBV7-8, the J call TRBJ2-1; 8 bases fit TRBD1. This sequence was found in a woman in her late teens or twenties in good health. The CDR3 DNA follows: TGTGCCAGCAGCGCTTACAGGGGGGATGAGCAGTTCTTC. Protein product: CASSAYRGDEQFF. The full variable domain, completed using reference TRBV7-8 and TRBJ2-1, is GAGVSQSPRYKVAKRGQDVALRCDPISGHVSLFWYQQALGQGPEFLTYFQNEAQLDKSGLPSDRFFAERPEGSVSTLKIQRTQQEDSAVYLCASSAYRGDEQFFGPGTRLTVL.